Below, 27 T cell receptor beta chains from the same sample are listed, as sequenced in a study of cytomegalovirus exposure and HLA in healthy donors. Repertoires were generated with immunoSEQ multiplex PCR, while TCRdb's copy carries only in-frame clones and drops some. The sample lists roughly 300,000 clones; about 85% were seen once. Sequenced: PBMCs. The receptors were gathered from a woman in her thirties in good health and CMV-seropositive.

The CDR3: CASSQDSFSDYNEQFF. DNA of the CDR3: TGCGCCAGCAGCCAAGATTCCTTCTCGGATTACAATGAGCAGTTCTTC. The chain uses TRBV4-3 and TRBJ2-1; D is undetermined. CDR1 and CDR2 (germline): LGHNA, YSLEER. Trimming cost V 0 bases and J 4 bases, with 13 bases left between them. The CDR3 runs 16 residues.

The chain uses TRBV5-1 and TRBJ1-1; possibly TRBD1 for D (5 bases). Between the trimmed V and J ends, which lost 0 bases and 6 bases, there was a span of 12 bases. CDR1 is SGHRS, CDR2 YFSETQ, per germline. The CDR3 contains 14 residues. For the CDR3, the DNA is TGCGCCAGCAGCTTGGGGGGCGCCGGCGCTGAAGCTTTCTTT. It codes for CASSLGGAGAEAFF.

The chain couples TRBV7-9 to TRBJ2-7, with D tentatively TRBD1 (5 bases). The CDR3 length is 15 residues. The germline gives CDR1 SEHNR, CDR2 FQNEAQ (reference sequence). Trimming cost V 1 base and J 0 bases, with 10 bases left between them. CDR3 residues: CASSLETASSYEQYF. The CDR3 bases are TGTGCCAGCAGCTTAGAGACAGCGAGCTCCTACGAGCAGTACTTC.

The table lists this clone with a count of one. This chain links TRBV6-1 with TRBJ1-5; D remains unclear. Trimming left V 4 bases short and J 4 bases short, with 8 bases between. The CDR3 loop spans 13 amino acids. Germline CDR1 reads MNHNS; CDR2 reads SASEGT. The CDR3 loop is CASSVSENQPQHF. CDR3 coding DNA: TGTGCCAGCAGTGTTTCGGAAAATCAGCCCCAGCATTTT.

The chain has TRBV7-8 and TRBJ1-2; D uncertain. Trimming removed 5 bases from V and 0 bases from J, with 10 bases in between. Germline lookup yields CDR1 SGHVS and CDR2 FQNEAQ. This CDR3 contains 14 residues. The CDR3 sequence: CASSPRDTNYGYTF. CDR3 sequence (DNA): TGTGCCAGCAGCCCCCGGGATACTAACTATGGCTACACCTTC.

This chain connects TRBV29-1 to TRBJ2-1; 12 nucleotides line up with TRBD2. The CDR3 spans 15 residues. CDR1 is SQVTM and CDR2 is ANQGSEA in the germline V gene. The trim removed 1 base at V and 6 bases at J, leaving 4 bases unmatched. CDR3 in amino acids: CSVEGGTSGRNEQFF. DNA of the CDR3: TGCAGCGTTGAAGGTGGGACTAGCGGGCGCAATGAGCAGTTCTTC.

The chain combines TRBV28 with TRBJ1-4, with D possibly TRBD1 on 5 matching bases. The V end lost 3 bases, the J end lost 6 bases, and 17 bases lay between the germline ends. The CDR3 is 16 amino acids. CDR1 is MDHEN and CDR2 is SYDVKM in the germline V gene. The CDR3 DNA is TGTGCCAGCAGTTTCCGATACGGGGGAGGGGATGAAAAACTGTTTTTT. This codes for CASSFRYGGGDEKLFF.

V gene TRBV5-4 combines with J gene TRBJ2-2; 10 bases align to TRBD1. The ends lost 4 bases at V and 2 bases at J; junction bases unmatched: 2. The CDR3 is 15 amino acids. CDR1 is SGHNT, CDR2 YYREEE, per germline (reference sequence). CDR3 in DNA: TGTGCCAGCAGCGGGGACAGGGGAAACACCGGGGAGCTGTTTTTT. This encodes CASSGDRGNTGELFF.

This clone turned up a few times. Other DNA sequences of this sample code for an identical CDR3. The chain carries TRBV5-4 and TRBJ2-5; D uncertain. V gave up 0 bases and J gave up 0 bases, with 0 bases separating them. CDR3 length equals 12 residues. CDR1 SGHNT and CDR2 YYREEE come from the germline V gene (reference sequence). The CDR3 coding sequence is TGTGCCAGCAGCTTGGACCAAGAGACCCAGTACTTC. Its translation is CASSLDQETQYF.

This sequence joins TRBV11-2 and TRBJ2-7, with a weak D call TRBD2 (5 bases). V shed 10 bases and J shed 2 bases, with 18 bases lying between them. The CDR3 sequence is 14 residues long. The germline V gene encodes CDR1 SGHAT and CDR2 FQNNGV. CDR3: CATTPGSSTYEQYF. For the CDR3, the DNA is TGTGCCACCACTCCGGGGTCCTCCACCTACGAGCAGTACTTC.

This chain connects TRBV29-1 to TRBJ2-3; D call uncertain. The CDR3 totals 14 residues. The germline CDR1 and CDR2 sequences are SQVTM and ANQGSEA. Trimming cost V 4 bases and J 2 bases, with 13 bases left between them. Here the CDR3 reads CSVGSFGDTDTQYF. CDR3 in DNA: TGCAGCGTTGGGTCGTTTGGGGACACAGATACGCAGTATTTT.

This clone has just one count. The chain recombines TRBV7-9 with TRBJ1-2, with 9 bases matching TRBD1. The CDR3 covers 15 residues. Germline V gives CDR1 SEHNR, CDR2 FQNEAQ (reference sequence). The J segment lost 3 bases and the V segment lost 1 base, leaving 3 bases of the junction unmatched. The DNA of the CDR3 is TGTGCCAGCAGCTTAGAGACAGGGGGGGACTATGGCTACACCTTC. Amino acids: CASSLETGGDYGYTF. The full variable domain, its missing parts supplied by reference TRBV7-9 and TRBJ1-2, is DTGVSQNPRHKITKRGQNVTFRCDPISEHNRLYWYRQTLGQGPEFLTYFQNEAQLEKSRLLSDRFSAERPKGSFSTLEIQRTEQGDSAMYLCASSLETGGDYGYTFGSGTRLTVV.

The genes are TRBV7-9 and TRBJ1-2, with no clear D. The CDR3 has 11 residues. V shed 4 bases and J shed 9 bases, with 9 bases lying between them. Germline V gives CDR1 SEHNR, CDR2 FQNEAQ (reference sequence). CDR3 in amino acids: CASSSSRSYTF. In DNA form, the CDR3 reads TGTGCCAGCAGCTCCAGTCGGAGCTACACCTTC.

The sample holds a few counts of this clone. The V and J genes are TRBV28 and TRBJ1-2; D uncertain. Germline V CDR1 and CDR2: MDHEN, SYDVKM. V lost 2 bases, J lost 8 bases, and 9 bases lay in between. The CDR3 covers 12 residues. As DNA, the CDR3 is TGTGCCAGCAGTTTACCGGGTCCGGGCTACACCTTC. It yields the protein CASSLPGPGYTF.

This clone was seen once. J is TRBJ2-1 and V is TRBV5-6; TRBD2 aligns across 11 bases. This CDR3 has 17 amino acids. V shed 3 bases and J 2 bases; nucleotides not matched to a gene: 7. Germline CDR1 reads SGHDT; CDR2 reads YYEEEE. CDR3 sequence (DNA): TGTGCCAGCAGCTGGGATCTAGCGGGGGGTCCCTACAATGAGCAGTTCTTC. Its protein product is CASSWDLAGGPYNEQFF.

The chain is built from TRBV14 and TRBJ2-3; either TRBD1 or TRBD2 may fit D (6 bases each). V lost 3 bases and J 5 bases, leaving 24 bases between the germline ends. The length of the CDR3 is 18 residues. Germline-derived CDR1 and CDR2 are SGHDN and FVKESK. For the CDR3, the DNA is TGTGCCAGCAGCCATCCCTCCTGGTGGGGGGCCCCGGGAGATACGCAGTATTTT. Protein sequence: CASSHPSWWGAPGDTQYF.

V usage is TRBV19 and J usage is TRBJ1-6, with no clear D. Between the trimmed V and J ends, which lost 3 bases and 7 bases, there was a span of 10 bases. CDR1 and CDR2 (germline): LNHDA, SQIVND (reference sequence). This CDR3 comprises 14 residues. The CDR3 sequence is CASSMNSGNSPLHF. Here the CDR3 DNA reads TGTGCCAGTAGTATGAACAGCGGAAATTCACCCCTCCACTTT.

The chain uses TRBV6-5 and TRBJ1-5; TRBD1 agrees at 7 bases. Germline lookup yields CDR1 MNHEY and CDR2 SVGAGI. Unmatched junction bases numbered 2, after V lost 5 bases and J lost 4 bases. The CDR3 contains 13 residues. CDR3 DNA sequence: TGTGCCAGCAGTCGGGACAGAAATCAGCCCCAGCATTTT. Protein: CASSRDRNQPQHF.

The V gene is TRBV7-2, the J gene TRBJ2-7; D is uncertain. There are 12 residues in the CDR3. Between the trimmed V and J ends, which lost 2 bases and 3 bases, there was a span of 5 bases. In germline, CDR1 is SGHTA, CDR2 FQGNSA. The DNA of the CDR3 is TGTGCCAGCAGCTTATTGGGCTACGAGCAGTACTTC. It translates to CASSLLGYEQYF.

V and J are TRBV5-4 and TRBJ2-2; tentative D call: TRBD2 (5 bases). This CDR3 region has 13 residues. Germline values: CDR1 SGHNT, CDR2 YYREEE (reference sequence). V gave up 4 bases and J gave up 4 bases, with 8 bases separating them. The CDR3 nucleotides are TGTGCCAGCAGCCCGGGAACCACCGGGGAGCTGTTTTTT. This codes for CASSPGTTGELFF.

The chain couples TRBV4-3 to TRBJ2-7; D gene ambiguous. The CDR3 totals 13 residues. Germline V gene data show CDR1 as LGHNA and CDR2 as YSLEER. V gave up 4 bases and J gave up 0 bases, with 7 bases separating them. The DNA for the CDR3 is TGCGCCAGCAGCCTGACGGTCTCCTACGAGCAGTACTTC. Protein product: CASSLTVSYEQYF.

The chain couples TRBV28 to TRBJ2-3; 8 nucleotides agree with TRBD1. This CDR3 is built from 16 residues. Germline values: CDR1 MDHEN, CDR2 SYDVKM. The ends lost 7 bases at V and 0 bases at J; junction bases unmatched: 9. Here the CDR3 reads CASTEIGQGSTDTQYF. In DNA, the CDR3 is TGTGCCAGCACCGAAATCGGACAGGGCAGCACAGATACGCAGTATTTT.

This clone has at least ten counts. V and J are TRBV2 and TRBJ1-5; 8 nucleotides align to TRBD1. This CDR3 is 15 amino acids long. V was clipped by 1 base and J by 4 bases; unmatched bases: 3. CDR1 is SNHLY, CDR2 FYNNEI, per germline. CDR3 nucleotide sequence: TGTGCCAGCAGTGAAGGCCAGGGGGCGAATCAGCCCCAGCATTTT. This sequence encodes CASSEGQGANQPQHF.

V gene TRBV28 combines with J gene TRBJ1-1; D gene uncertain. There are 16 residues in the CDR3. V lost 4 bases to trimming and J lost 1 base, with 16 bases between them. CDR1 is MDHEN and CDR2 is SYDVKM in the germline V gene. The CDR3 reads CASSSATWGANTEAFF. The CDR3 DNA is TGTGCCAGCAGTTCAGCAACGTGGGGTGCGAACACTGAAGCTTTCTTT.

J is TRBJ1-5 and V is TRBV10-1; D gene unclear. V was shortened by 7 bases and J by 10 bases, with 11 bases between the two germline ends. Germline loops: CDR1 WNHNN, CDR2 SYGVQD (reference sequence). This CDR3 region has 11 residues. The CDR3 DNA reads TGCGCCAGCACCTCGTCCCACCCCCAGCATTTT. The encoded protein is CASTSSHPQHF.

This chain joins TRBV4-3 and TRBJ2-1; D may be TRBD2 (6 bases). CDR3 length equals 15 residues. CDR1 is LGHNA, CDR2 YSLEER, per germline. V lost 2 bases to trimming and J lost 5 bases, with 13 bases between them. The CDR3 sequence: CASSQSPGLNNEQFF. CDR3 DNA sequence: TGCGCCAGCAGCCAATCCCCCGGACTAAACAATGAGCAGTTCTTC.

The genes are TRBV5-1 and TRBJ2-2; TRBD2 aligns across 10 bases. The CDR3 contains 16 residues. V was pared by 4 bases and J by 6 bases, with 9 bases of the junction left unmatched. Germline V CDR1 and CDR2: SGHRS, YFSETQ. The CDR3 here is CASSHLASGSPGELFF. The DNA of the CDR3 is TGCGCCAGCAGCCACTTGGCTAGCGGGAGCCCCGGGGAGCTGTTTTTT.